The 28 T cell receptor beta chains below come from one sample, sequenced in a study of blood T cell repertoires in COVID-19 (dated by TCRdb to about 2020). The library was generated by the immunoSEQ multiplex PCR assay. TCRdb provides this immuneACCESS table in a form limited to in-frame rearrangements. Some clones are lacking; in checked studies, under half of them reflect an unresolved V gene, and why the rest are absent is not known. The sample data list some 180,000 clones, and about 80% of these were observed just once. Roughly 9.4% of the sample is in the top ten clones. The sample comprised peripheral blood. Receptors were obtained from a woman aged 45-65 years with active or convalescent COVID-19.

The V and J genes are TRBV6-6 and TRBJ2-7; no definite D call. The CDR3 covers 11 residues. CDR1 and CDR2 (germline): MNHNY, SVGAGI (reference sequence). Trimming pared 10 bases from V and 7 bases from J, leaving 14 bases between. CDR3 region: CATLKTGEQYF. The CDR3 DNA reads TGTGCCACCCTGAAAACCGGGGAGCAGTACTTC.

J is TRBJ2-7 and V is TRBV6-5, with 7 bases matching TRBD1. The CDR3 has 14 amino acids. The ends lost 5 bases at V and 1 base at J; junction bases unmatched: 5. Germline CDR1 and CDR2: MNHEY and SVGAGI. The CDR3 spells CASSRMTGSYEQYF. CDR3 sequence (DNA): TGTGCCAGCAGTAGAATGACAGGGTCCTACGAGCAGTACTTC.

V and J are TRBV19 and TRBJ2-1, with D perhaps matching TRBD2 (7 bases). The CDR3 is 15 amino acids. V shed 1 base and J shed 4 bases, with 11 bases lying between them. CDR1 is LNHDA, CDR2 SQIVND, per germline (reference sequence). CDR3 in DNA: TGTGCCAGTAGTATAGCGGGGGGCGGTTACAATGAGCAGTTCTTC. Its translation is CASSIAGGGYNEQFF.

In nucleotides, the CDR3 is TGTGCCAGCAGCTTGACAGGGTCGAGCACTGAAGCTTTCTTT. Translated: CASSLTGSSTEAFF. The genes are TRBV11-2 and TRBJ1-1; 7 bases map to TRBD1. In germline, CDR1 is SGHAT, CDR2 FQNNGV. V was pared by 3 bases and J by 4 bases, with 5 bases of the junction left unmatched. The CDR3 extends over 14 amino acids.

Written as DNA, the CDR3 is TGTGCCTGGAGTTGGCCGGGGGACAGGGGGCTCTATGGCTACACCTTC. Residues: CAWSWPGDRGLYGYTF. The genes are TRBV30 and TRBJ1-2; 12 bases match TRBD1. The CDR3 length is 16 residues. The germline V gene encodes CDR1 GTSNPN and CDR2 SVGIG (reference sequence). The ends lost 2 bases at V and 4 bases at J; junction bases unmatched: 8.

The chain employs TRBV10-3 and TRBJ2-7; weak D call: TRBD2 (5 bases). Per the germline V gene, CDR1 is ENHRY and CDR2 is SYGVKD. Trimming shortened V by 0 bases and J by 2 bases, and 11 bases separated the two germline ends. The CDR3 covers 15 residues. CDR3 amino acids: CAISESSGLTYEQYF. The CDR3 nucleotides are TGTGCCATCAGTGAGTCGAGTGGACTTACCTACGAGCAGTACTTC.

The count of this clone is one. The chain links TRBV18 to TRBJ1-6, with D possibly TRBD1 on 6 matching bases. CDR1 KGHSH and CDR2 LQKENI come from the germline V gene. CDR3 length: 15 amino acids. Trimming cost V 3 bases and J 8 bases, with 14 bases left between them. CDR3: CASSPGTGPDSPLHF. The DNA for the CDR3 is TGTGCCAGCTCACCCGGCACAGGGCCGGATTCACCCCTCCACTTT.

The J gene is TRBJ1-1, the V gene TRBV7-9; D call uncertain. Germline lookup yields CDR1 SEHNR and CDR2 FQNEAQ (reference sequence). The CDR3 has 15 residues. Trimming took 4 bases from V and 0 from J, leaving 12 bases between them. As DNA, the CDR3 is TGTGCCAGCAGCTCCCCACTCACCTTGAACACTGAAGCTTTCTTT. Encoded protein: CASSSPLTLNTEAFF.

The V and J genes are TRBV4-2 and TRBJ1-4, with TRBD1 matching 8 bases. Germline V gene data show CDR1 as LGHNA and CDR2 as YNFKEQ. V shed 1 base and J 8 bases; nucleotides not matched to a gene: 3. This CDR3 is 14 amino acids long. In DNA, the CDR3 is TGTGCCAGCAGCCAAGGACAGGGGAACGAAAAACTGTTTTTT. It specifies CASSQGQGNEKLFF.

The V call is TRBV2, the J call TRBJ1-1; D remains unclear. From germline, CDR1 is SNHLY and CDR2 FYNNEI. The CDR3 runs to 13 residues. V was cut by 5 bases and J by 4 bases, with 11 bases left in between. CDR3 amino acids: CASSPTEITEAFF. DNA of the CDR3: TGTGCCAGCAGTCCGACGGAGATCACTGAAGCTTTCTTT.

The genes are TRBV28 and TRBJ1-4; TRBD1 is a possible D gene (5 bases). V was pared by 2 bases and J by 8 bases, with 27 bases between. Germline CDR1 is MDHEN and CDR2 is SYDVKM. The CDR3 sequence is 19 residues long. The CDR3, as DNA: TGTGCCAGCAGTTTAGGCCCCGTCGGTTTACGGGGGAGAGAGGAAAAACTGTTTTTT. It is translated as CASSLGPVGLRGREEKLFF.

A few counts support this clone. The V call is TRBV28, the J call TRBJ1-2, with TRBD1 as a possible D gene (5 bases). Germline V lookup: CDR1 MDHEN, CDR2 SYDVKM. This CDR3 region has 14 residues. Trimming shortened V by 5 bases and J by 1 base, and 11 bases separated the two germline ends. This CDR3 reads CASSPRTSNYGYTF. CDR3 coding DNA: TGTGCCAGCAGTCCCCGGACAAGTAACTATGGCTACACCTTC.

The chain has TRBV6-2 or TRBV6-3 and TRBJ2-3; weak D call: TRBD1 (6 bases). CDR1 is MNHEY, CDR2 SVGEGT, per germline. V lost 0 bases and J lost 6, with 13 bases in between. The CDR3 runs 15 residues. CDR3 residues: CASSYSLTGPDTQYF. The DNA of the CDR3 is TGTGCCAGCAGTTACTCCCTGACAGGTCCGGATACGCAGTATTTT.

V and J are TRBV7-8 and TRBJ1-5; TRBD1 matches 7 bases. Germline CDR1 reads SGHVS; CDR2 reads FQNEAQ. The length of the CDR3 is 14 residues. Trimming removed 5 bases from V and 4 bases from J; junction bases left unmatched: 5. The CDR3 bases are TGTGCCAGCAGCACGACAGGGAGGAATCAGCCCCAGCATTTT. Residues: CASSTTGRNQPQHF.

The chain couples TRBV5-1 to TRBJ2-5, with D perhaps matching TRBD1 (6 bases). The length of the CDR3 is 11 residues. V dropped 4 bases and J dropped 7 bases, with 8 bases sitting between them. The germline CDR1 and CDR2 sequences are SGHRS and YFSETQ. CDR3: CASSLGATQYF. The CDR3 nucleotides are TGCGCCAGCAGCCTGGGGGCGACCCAGTACTTC.

This rearrangement joins TRBV24-1 to TRBJ2-1; 9 bases match TRBD1. This CDR3 has 15 residues. V shed 1 base, J shed 6 bases, and the junction held 3 bases outside the gene matches. Germline V gives CDR1 KGHDR, CDR2 SFDVKD. The CDR3 is CATSDFGGQGNEQFF. The DNA for the CDR3 is TGTGCCACCAGTGATTTTGGGGGACAGGGCAATGAGCAGTTCTTC.

This rearrangement joins TRBV19 to TRBJ1-1; 7 bases map to TRBD1. The CDR3 loop spans 15 amino acids. Germline CDR1 LNHDA, CDR2 SQIVND (reference sequence). V was pared by 4 bases and J by 7 bases, with 12 bases of the junction left unmatched. CDR3 protein: CASSSLPPRDSEAFF. In nucleotides, the CDR3 is TGTGCCAGTAGTAGTCTACCACCCCGGGACAGTGAAGCTTTCTTT. Full variable domain (outside the CDR3, taken from reference TRBV19 and TRBJ1-1): DGGITQSPKYLFRKEGQNVTLSCEQNLNHDAMYWYRQDPGQGLRLIYYSQIVNDFQKGDIAEGYSVSREKKESFPLTVTSAQKNPTAFYLCASSSLPPRDSEAFFGQGTRLTVV.

The chain carries TRBV5-1 and TRBJ2-6, with D tentatively TRBD1 (6 bases). Germline CDR1 SGHRS, CDR2 YFSETQ. V lost 5 bases to trimming and J lost 0 bases, with 18 bases between them. The CDR3 has 18 residues. CDR3 protein: CASRRLLDRASGANVLTF. CDR3 coding DNA: TGCGCCAGCAGAAGACTACTGGACAGAGCCTCTGGGGCCAACGTCCTGACTTTC.

V usage is TRBV19 and J usage is TRBJ1-2; TRBD1 agrees at 7 bases. V dropped 7 bases and J dropped 0; count of bases not matched to a gene: 17. This CDR3 is built from 18 residues. Germline CDR1 LNHDA, CDR2 SQIVND (reference sequence). CDR3 DNA: TGTGCCAGTACCCCCGGCGCAGGACAGGCCCGAGCTAACTATGGCTACACCTTC. This gives the protein CASTPGAGQARANYGYTF. Complete variable domain (other parts from reference TRBV19 and TRBJ1-2): DGGITQSPKYLFRKEGQNVTLSCEQNLNHDAMYWYRQDPGQGLRLIYYSQIVNDFQKGDIAEGYSVSREKKESFPLTVTSAQKNPTAFYLCASTPGAGQARANYGYTFGSGTRLTVV.

The chain joins TRBV14 to TRBJ2-2, with 8 bases that match TRBD2. The CDR3 has 14 amino acids. With 4 bases clipped from V and 6 bases from J, the junction kept 4 bases outside the gene matches. From germline, CDR1 is SGHDN and CDR2 FVKESK. CDR3 sequence (DNA): TGTGCCAGCAGCCGAGCGGGAGTACCCGGGGAGCTGTTTTTT. Residues: CASSRAGVPGELFF.

The chain combines TRBV2 with TRBJ1-3, with 7 bases identical to TRBD1. J was trimmed by 0 bases and V by 6 bases; bases with no gene match: 11. The germline gives CDR1 SNHLY, CDR2 FYNNEI. The CDR3 has 17 residues. CDR3: CASSVTGELLSGNTIYF. The CDR3 region has the DNA TGTGCCAGCAGCGTAACAGGGGAACTCCTCTCTGGAAACACCATATATTTT.

The chain couples TRBV6-5 to TRBJ1-4; 10 nucleotides agree with TRBD1. Trimming took 5 bases from V and 13 from J; bases not matched to a gene: 10. Germline values: CDR1 MNHEY, CDR2 SVGAGI. This CDR3 is 14 amino acids long. CDR3 loop: CASSPGTGEERLFF. CDR3 DNA: TGTGCCAGCAGTCCCGGGACAGGGGAGGAGAGACTGTTTTTT.

This clone was recorded at least ten times. V and J are TRBV29-1 and TRBJ1-5; 7 bases are a match to TRBD1. Germline V gene data show CDR1 as SQVTM and CDR2 as ANQGSEA. The CDR3 loop spans 13 amino acids. The J segment lost 1 base and the V segment lost 6 bases, leaving 3 bases of the junction unmatched. The CDR3 sequence is CSVRTGSNQPQHF. CDR3 DNA sequence: TGCAGCGTAAGGACAGGAAGCAATCAGCCCCAGCATTTT.

This clone turned up a few times. This chain links TRBV7-2 with TRBJ2-7; TRBD1 matches 8 bases. V trimming: 5 bases; J trimming: 5 bases; junction bases outside the gene matches: 8. The CDR3 runs to 14 residues. From germline, CDR1 is SGHTA and CDR2 FQGNSA. The CDR3 spells CASSPRTGNHEQYF. The CDR3 bases are TGTGCCAGCAGCCCCCGGACAGGGAACCACGAGCAGTACTTC.

A few counts support this clone. This chain connects TRBV18 to TRBJ2-3; 9 positions agree with TRBD2. Per germline, CDR1 KGHSH and CDR2 LQKENI. The CDR3 covers 15 residues. Losses at the gene ends were 2 bases for V and 3 bases for J; bases not matched to a gene: 3. The CDR3 DNA follows: TGTGCCAGCTCACCAAATGCGGGAGGGACAGATACGCAGTATTTT. This sequence encodes CASSPNAGGTDTQYF.

This clone was observed a single time. The chain joins TRBV6-5 to TRBJ2-5; TRBD1 agrees at 7 bases. CDR3 size: 15 residues. V trimming: 6 bases; J trimming: 4 bases; junction bases outside the gene matches: 11. Germline-derived CDR1 and CDR2 are MNHEY and SVGAGI. This CDR3 reads CASSPDRLGRETQYF. CDR3 DNA: TGTGCCAGCAGCCCGGACAGGTTAGGGCGAGAGACCCAGTACTTC.

This rearrangement joins TRBV28 to TRBJ1-1, with D perhaps TRBD1 (6 bases). This CDR3 comprises 13 residues. V was shortened by 8 bases and J by 10 bases, with 20 bases between the two germline ends. Germline V gene sequence: CDR1 MDHEN, CDR2 SYDVKM. CDR3 DNA: TGTGCCAGCTATGGGACACCAAAACCGGGAGCTTTCTTT. Its protein product is CASYGTPKPGAFF.

The chain has TRBV27 and TRBJ2-5, with TRBD2 matching over 11 bases. CDR3 length equals 16 residues. Per the germline V gene, CDR1 is MNHEY and CDR2 is SMNVEV (reference sequence). Trimming cost V 6 bases and J 5 bases; bases outside gene matches: 11. The CDR3 region has the DNA TGTGCCAGCAGCATGGGGCTAGCGGGAGGTGAGGAGACCCAGTACTTC. Amino acid sequence: CASSMGLAGGEETQYF.